The 32 T cell receptor beta chains reported below all come from one sample, sequenced in a study of CD4+ T cells in melanoma. The protocol was immunoSEQ multiplex PCR, while the TCRdb copy is restricted to in-frame clones and leaves out a portion. The table includes some 47,000 clones, 80% to 90% detected once. Sequenced material: peripheral blood. The receptors were gathered from a human donor with melanoma.

Turning to this clone: Because the CDR3 is missing its conserved closing phenylalanine or tryptophan, this is likely a read error. The DNA is omitted, as the CDR3 cannot be located on it reliably, and the CDR3 follows TCRdb's listing. V gene TRBV7-7 combines with J gene TRBJ2-7; the table calls TRBD1, which could not be checked here. Germline lookup yields CDR1 SSHAT and CDR2 FNYEAQ (reference sequence). With termini counted, the CDR3 has 11 amino acids. The CDR3: CASSWTSPQAG.

This clone was observed a few times. The chain employs TRBV7-9 and TRBJ1-1; 8 nucleotides align to TRBD1. This CDR3 is built from 17 residues. Germline-derived CDR1 and CDR2 are SEHNR and FQNEAQ (reference sequence). After removal of 1 base from V and 0 bases from J, the junction contained 7 bases not matched to a gene. Written as DNA, the CDR3 is TGTGCCAGCAGCTTAGGGTCAGGGGGCCTACTGAACACTGAAGCTTTCTTT. Protein product: CASSLGSGGLLNTEAFF. Variable domain in full (rest from reference TRBV7-9 and TRBJ1-1): DTGVSQNPRHKITKRGQNVTFRCDPISEHNRLYWYRQTLGQGPEFLTYFQNEAQLEKSRLLSDRFSAERPKGSFSTLEIQRTEQGDSAMYLCASSLGSGGLLNTEAFFGQGTRLTVV.

This sequence joins TRBV11-2 and TRBJ1-5; possible D gene TRBD1, 5 bases. Germline CDR1 SGHAT, CDR2 FQNNGV. V lost 2 bases and J lost 5, with 13 bases in between. The CDR3 runs to 15 residues. The CDR3 spells CASSLSLREDQPQHF. The CDR3, as DNA: TGTGCCAGCAGCTTAAGCCTCAGGGAAGATCAGCCCCAGCATTTT.

The gene calls are TRBV7-2 and TRBJ2-7; D gene unclear. The CDR3 contains 12 residues. Germline loops: CDR1 SGHTA, CDR2 FQGNSA. V lost 2 bases and J 3 bases, leaving 5 bases between the germline ends. The CDR3 reads CASSLSLYEQYF. CDR3 DNA: TGTGCCAGCAGCTTATCCCTCTACGAGCAGTACTTC.

This clone was seen once. CDR3 region: CASSLSGTGGEQYF. The CDR3 DNA reads as TGTGCCAGCAGTTTATCAGGGACAGGGGGCGAGCAGTACTTC. V usage is TRBV27 and J usage is TRBJ2-7; 11 bases match TRBD1. Per the germline V gene, CDR1 is MNHEY and CDR2 is SMNVEV (reference sequence). Trimming at V came to 0 bases and at J to 6 bases, leaving 1 base not matched to a gene. The CDR3 has 14 residues.

The chain uses TRBV5-3 and TRBJ2-3, with TRBD2 matching over 7 bases. TRBV5-3 is an ORF; its function is uncertain. V lost 2 bases, J lost 2 bases, and 8 bases stayed unmatched. The CDR3 is made up of 16 amino acids. DNA of the CDR3: TGTGCCAGAAGCTTCAGCGGGGAGGATTCCACAGATACGCAGTATTTT. This sequence encodes CARSFSGEDSTDTQYF.

This clone was observed a single time. The chain combines TRBV5-1 with TRBJ2-7; D tentatively fits TRBD1 or TRBD2 (5 bases each). Looked up from germline, CDR1 is SGHRS and CDR2 is YFSETQ. This CDR3 is 15 amino acids long. V gave up 2 bases and J gave up 3 bases, with 15 bases separating them. Here the CDR3 reads CASSLDSGRGYEQYF. The CDR3 DNA is TGCGCCAGCAGCTTAGATTCGGGGCGCGGCTACGAGCAGTACTTC.

The chain is built from TRBV2 and TRBJ2-5; D remains ambiguous. Germline V gene sequence: CDR1 SNHLY, CDR2 FYNNEI. The CDR3 sequence is 12 residues long. V gave up 6 bases and J gave up 2 bases, with 7 bases separating them. CDR3: CASRRIQETQYF. Here the CDR3 DNA reads TGTGCCAGCAGACGGATACAAGAGACCCAGTACTTC.

J is TRBJ2-3 and V is TRBV28; maybe TRBD2 (6 bases). Trimming stripped 4 bases from V and 10 bases from J, with 12 bases between. Germline V gene sequence: CDR1 MDHEN, CDR2 SYDVKM. The CDR3 has 12 residues. DNA of the CDR3: TGTGCCAGCAGTTCCCCGGGACTGGCGCAGTATTTT. Its translation: CASSSPGLAQYF.

V gene TRBV9 combines with J gene TRBJ1-5; a weak D match, TRBD1 (5 bases). The CDR3 loop spans 14 amino acids. Trimming took off 3 bases at V and 4 bases at J, with 11 bases between the two ends. The germline gives CDR1 SGDLS, CDR2 YYNGEE. This chain's CDR3 is CASSEGTENQPQHF. CDR3 nucleotide sequence: TGTGCCAGCAGCGAAGGGACGGAGAATCAGCCCCAGCATTTT.

The V gene is TRBV11-2, the J gene TRBJ2-1, with D perhaps matching TRBD2 (5 bases). V shed 10 bases and J shed 7 bases, with 14 bases lying between them. Germline CDR1 and CDR2: SGHAT and FQNNGV. The CDR3 contains 12 residues. The chain's CDR3 is CAIVTRWNEQFF. The CDR3 bases are TGTGCCATTGTCACTAGATGGAATGAGCAGTTCTTC. Full variable domain (outside the CDR3, taken from reference TRBV11-2 and TRBJ2-1): EAGVAQSPRYKIIEKRQSVAFWCNPISGHATLYWYQQILGQGPKLLIQFQNNGVVDDSQLPKDRFSAERLKGVDSTLKIQPAKLEDSAVYLCAIVTRWNEQFFGPGTRLTVL.

The chain combines TRBV7-2 with TRBJ2-2; no clear D gene. The CDR3 spans 16 residues. Trimming cost V 2 bases and J 1 base, with 11 bases left between them. Germline loops: CDR1 SGHTA, CDR2 FQGNSA. In DNA form, the CDR3 reads TGTGCCAGCAGCTTAAGGTTTACTGAGAACACCGGGGAGCTGTTTTTT. Its protein product is CASSLRFTENTGELFF.

The CDR3 protein is CASSVAPTSGGADQETQYF. The CDR3 DNA is TGTGCCAGCAGCGTAGCCCCGACTAGCGGGGGGGCCGACCAAGAGACCCAGTACTTC. J is TRBJ2-5 and V is TRBV9, with 14 bases matching TRBD2. V dropped 0 bases and J dropped 0; count of bases not matched to a gene: 7. Germline CDR1 SGDLS, CDR2 YYNGEE. CDR3 length: 19 residues.

This clone was observed once. The chain carries TRBV30 and TRBJ2-3; a weak D match, TRBD2 (5 bases). The germline CDR1 and CDR2 sequences are GTSNPN and SVGIG (reference sequence). This CDR3 has 15 amino acids. Deletions cut 2 bases from V and 7 bases from J, with 19 bases between. The DNA of the CDR3 is TGTGCCTGGAGTTTCCCGGGAACCGCGCTAAATACGCAGTATTTT. Residues: CAWSFPGTALNTQYF. The full variable domain, its missing parts supplied by reference TRBV30 and TRBJ2-3, is SQTIHQWPATLVQPVGSPLSLECTVEGTSNPNLYWYRQAAGRGLQLLFYSVGIGQISSEVPQNLSASRPQDRQFILSSKKLLLSDSGFYLCAWSFPGTALNTQYFGPGTRLTVL.

The chain recombines TRBV27 with TRBJ2-3; D is possibly TRBD1 (6 bases). The germline V gene encodes CDR1 MNHEY and CDR2 SMNVEV (reference sequence). With 3 bases removed from V and 0 bases from J, the gap between germline ends came to 10 bases. The CDR3 consists of 15 residues. The CDR3 region is CASSFGGSSTDTQYF. The CDR3, as DNA: TGTGCCAGCAGTTTTGGGGGCTCTAGCACAGATACGCAGTATTTT.

This chain links TRBV6-5 with TRBJ2-1; perhaps TRBD2 as D (5 bases). Germline assignment: CDR1 MNHEY and CDR2 SVGAGI. Trimming removed 6 bases at V and 7 bases at J, with 16 bases between. CDR3 length: 14 residues. CDR3 residues: CASRLAFWSNEQFF. CDR3 nucleotides: TGTGCCAGCAGGCTAGCTTTTTGGTCAAATGAGCAGTTCTTC.

The chain couples TRBV7-9 to TRBJ1-2; D might be TRBD1 (5 bases). Trimming removed 0 bases at V and 5 bases at J, with 7 bases between. CDR1 and CDR2 (germline): SEHNR, FQNEAQ (reference sequence). The CDR3 sequence is 13 residues long. As DNA, the CDR3 is TGTGCCAGCAGCTTAGCTGGGGGTTATGGCTACACCTTC. Translating it yields CASSLAGGYGYTF. The complete variable domain, with remaining parts taken from reference TRBV7-9 and TRBJ1-2, reads DTGVSQNPRHKITKRGQNVTFRCDPISEHNRLYWYRQTLGQGPEFLTYFQNEAQLEKSRLLSDRFSAERPKGSFSTLEIQRTEQGDSAMYLCASSLAGGYGYTFGSGTRLTVV.

The gene calls are TRBV4-3 and TRBJ2-3, with D perhaps being TRBD1 or TRBD2 (5 bases each). V was clipped by 0 bases and J by 2 bases, with 9 bases between them. The germline CDR1 and CDR2 sequences are LGHNA and YSLEER. The CDR3 totals 15 residues. CDR3 protein: CASSQDRDLTDTQYF. The CDR3 region has the DNA TGCGCCAGCAGCCAAGATCGGGACCTCACAGATACGCAGTATTTT.

This clone was counted a few times. J is TRBJ1-5 and V is TRBV19; D ambiguous. CDR1 is LNHDA, CDR2 SQIVND, per germline (reference sequence). This CDR3 region has 12 residues. The ends were cut back, 8 bases at V and 4 bases at J, with 9 bases in the middle. The CDR3 DNA is TGTGCCAGTGGCTGGGATAATCAGCCCCAGCATTTT. It encodes CASGWDNQPQHF. Full variable domain (remainder filled in from reference TRBV19 and TRBJ1-5): DGGITQSPKYLFRKEGQNVTLSCEQNLNHDAMYWYRQDPGQGLRLIYYSQIVNDFQKGDIAEGYSVSREKKESFPLTVTSAQKNPTAFYLCASGWDNQPQHFGDGTRLSIL.

This clone was picked up a small number of times. This chain links TRBV27 with TRBJ2-1; D gene ambiguous. Trimming removed 4 bases from V and 0 bases from J, with 13 bases in between. Germline assignment: CDR1 MNHEY and CDR2 SMNVEV (reference sequence). This CDR3 has 16 amino acids. The DNA for the CDR3 is TGTGCCAGCAGTTCCTCGACTCAGAGCTCCTACAATGAGCAGTTCTTC. It is translated as CASSSSTQSSYNEQFF.

The chain joins TRBV7-2 to TRBJ1-6; D is ambiguous. Trimming left V 5 bases short and J 6 bases short, with 2 bases between. This CDR3 has 11 amino acids. Germline V CDR1 and CDR2: SGHTA, FQGNSA. In nucleotides, the CDR3 is TGTGCCAGCAGCAGTAATTCACCCCTCCACTTT. Translated, it gives CASSSNSPLHF.

V gene TRBV5-1 combines with J gene TRBJ2-7; tentative D call: TRBD2 (6 bases). CDR3 length: 13 residues. Looked up from germline, CDR1 is SGHRS and CDR2 is YFSETQ. The V end lost 1 base, the J end lost 6 bases, and 11 bases lay between the germline ends. This CDR3 is CASSLTSPVEQYF. The CDR3 bases are TGCGCCAGCAGCTTGACTAGCCCAGTCGAGCAGTACTTC.

This clone was detected only once. The rearrangement joins TRBV10-2 to TRBJ2-3; the match to TRBD2 covers 12 bases. With 5 bases clipped from V and 6 bases from J, the junction kept 6 bases outside the gene matches. This CDR3 has 15 amino acids. Germline V gene lookup returns CDR1 WSHSY and CDR2 SAAADI. The CDR3 region is CASSLTSGGPDTQYF. DNA for the CDR3: TGCGCCAGCAGTCTAACTAGCGGGGGGCCCGATACGCAGTATTTT.

The V call is TRBV7-3, the J call TRBJ2-1; 11 nucleotides match TRBD2. The CDR3 is made up of 17 amino acids. V was clipped by 0 bases and J by 4 bases; unmatched bases: 5. Germline V gene sequence: CDR1 SGHTA, CDR2 FQGTGA. The CDR3 DNA is TGTGCCAGCAGCTTAACTAGTAGCGGGGGGGCTTACAATGAGCAGTTCTTC. Protein sequence: CASSLTSSGGAYNEQFF.

V gene TRBV7-9 combines with J gene TRBJ2-5, with D perhaps matching TRBD1 or TRBD2 (5 bases each). The CDR3 spans 15 residues. Germline V gene sequence: CDR1 SEHNR, CDR2 FQNEAQ (reference sequence). The V gene lost 8 bases and the J gene lost 3 bases, with 19 bases spanning the gap. CDR3 DNA: TGTGCCAGCGGACCAAGGGACCGAGAGAAAGAGACCCAGTACTTC. Protein product: CASGPRDREKETQYF.

This clone showed up just once. The chain combines TRBV6-5 with TRBJ2-5; weak D call: TRBD2 (6 bases). CDR1 MNHEY and CDR2 SVGAGI come from the germline V gene. V was clipped by 8 bases and J by 1 base, with 17 bases between them. The CDR3 has 15 residues. This chain's CDR3 is CASCMGRPFQETQYF. In DNA form, the CDR3 reads TGTGCCAGCTGTATGGGGAGGCCTTTCCAAGAGACCCAGTACTTC.

The V and J genes are TRBV7-9 and TRBJ2-3; D remains unclear. The CDR3 has 12 residues. V shed 5 bases and J shed 4 bases, with 7 bases lying between them. Germline V CDR1 and CDR2: SEHNR, FQNEAQ (reference sequence). The CDR3 region has the DNA TGTGCCAGCAGCACTCACCCAGATACGCAGTATTTT. Its protein product is CASSTHPDTQYF. The whole variable domain, remainder taken from reference TRBV7-9 and TRBJ2-3, is DTGVSQNPRHKITKRGQNVTFRCDPISEHNRLYWYRQTLGQGPEFLTYFQNEAQLEKSRLLSDRFSAERPKGSFSTLEIQRTEQGDSAMYLCASSTHPDTQYFGPGTRLTVL.

The chain links TRBV7-9 to TRBJ2-1; D is perhaps TRBD2 (7 bases). This CDR3 is built from 16 residues. In germline, CDR1 is SEHNR, CDR2 FQNEAQ (reference sequence). The ends were cut back, 5 bases at V and 1 base at J, with 15 bases in the middle. The CDR3 DNA reads as TGTGCCAGCAGCCCGAGTAGGGGGGGATCCTACAATGAGCAGTTCTTC. It is translated as CASSPSRGGSYNEQFF.

The chain recombines TRBV30 with TRBJ2-5; D ambiguous. V dropped 2 bases and J dropped 1 base, with 8 bases sitting between them. There are 13 residues in the CDR3. Per the germline V gene, CDR1 is GTSNPN and CDR2 is SVGIG (reference sequence). The DNA of the CDR3 is TGTGCCTGGAGTCGGGCAGGCCAAGAGACCCAGTACTTC. The encoded protein is CAWSRAGQETQYF.

The chain recombines TRBV7-3 with TRBJ2-1; tentative D call: TRBD1 (5 bases). From germline, CDR1 is SGHTA and CDR2 FQGTGA. This CDR3 has 12 residues. V dropped 6 bases and J dropped 9 bases, with 12 bases sitting between them. The CDR3 sequence: CASSNQGSEQFF. DNA for the CDR3: TGTGCCAGCAGTAATCAGGGCAGTGAGCAGTTCTTC.

The V and J genes are TRBV11-2 and TRBJ2-7, with TRBD1 matching over 11 bases. With V trimmed by 3 bases and J by 4 bases, 2 bases remained unmatched. CDR3 length: 14 amino acids. In germline, CDR1 is SGHAT, CDR2 FQNNGV. The CDR3 protein is CASSFRDRGYEQYF. CDR3 bases: TGTGCCAGCAGCTTCCGGGACAGGGGGTACGAGCAGTACTTC. The variable domain in full, completed from reference TRBV11-2 and TRBJ2-7, reads EAGVAQSPRYKIIEKRQSVAFWCNPISGHATLYWYQQILGQGPKLLIQFQNNGVVDDSQLPKDRFSAERLKGVDSTLKIQPAKLEDSAVYLCASSFRDRGYEQYFGPGTRLTVT.

The chain has TRBV14 and TRBJ2-1, with D perhaps TRBD2 (5 bases). V lost 5 bases and J lost 10, with 12 bases in between. Per the germline V gene, CDR1 is SGHDN and CDR2 is FVKESK. CDR3 length: 12 amino acids. The CDR3: CASSYGGIEQFF. The CDR3 nucleotides read TGTGCCAGCAGCTACGGAGGTATCGAGCAGTTCTTC. The full variable domain, with the rest looked up from reference TRBV14 and TRBJ2-1, is EAGVTQFPSHSVIEKGQTVTLRCDPISGHDNLYWYRRVMGKEIKFLLHFVKESKQDESGMPNNRFLAERTGGTYSTLKVQPAELEDSGVYFCASSYGGIEQFFGPGTRLTVL.